This record looks at one T cell receptor (beta chain) sequence and its context. This entry is derived from a study of blood T cell repertoires in COVID-19. Overall study context: COVID-19 samples collected from the United States, Italy and Spain covered acute and convalescent phases. Sources were T cells, B-cell-depleted T cells, or PBMCs; the material itself was cDNA or gDNA.

Original methodology: The authors estimated nucleated cell counts from reference gene primer amplification. Profiling relied on immunoSEQ multiplex PCR, and the TCRdb table lists in-frame clones only, not all of them. From that table come the V and J calls and clone size; the DNA was used to work out D and trimming. The table shows several thousand clones, with 75% to 85% occurring only once. The germline CDR1 and CDR2 sequences are MDHEN and SYDVKM. V gave up 7 bases and J gave up 4 bases, with 17 bases separating them. The CDR3 contains 15 residues. The gene calls are TRBV28 and TRBJ1-5, with D possibly matching TRBD1 (6 bases). The sequence was obtained from a man between 65 and 85 years old with active COVID-19. Sample: peripheral blood. For the CDR3, the DNA is TGTGCCAGCACGCCAAAAACAGGGTTAAATCAGCCCCAGCATTTT. It specifies CASTPKTGLNQPQHF.